These 4 T cell receptor beta chains were sequenced from one sample in a study of yellow fever vaccine responses in identical twins. TCRdb reanalysed the RT-PCR reads using MiXCR and keeps one entry per CDR3 protein. Among about 10,000 distinct CDR3 sequences listed, over 80% were seen once. Source: T cells from blood (PBMCs), unsorted or a sorted subset (not recorded which), taken before or after yellow fever vaccination (not recorded which). These receptor sequences come from a woman aged 18-29 years who received the yellow fever vaccine.

The chain carries TRBV4-2 and TRBJ2-7; maybe TRBD1 (5 bases). The CDR3 loop spans 15 amino acids. V lost 1 base to trimming and J lost 2 bases, with 12 bases between them. The germline V gene has CDR1 LGHNA and CDR2 YNFKEQ. CDR3: CASSQVRTPTYEQYF. In nucleotides, the CDR3 is TGTGCCAGCAGCCAAGTTAGGACACCCACCTACGAGCAGTACTTC.

The chain combines TRBV29-1 with TRBJ2-7; no clear D. Germline lookup yields CDR1 SQVTM and CDR2 ANQGSEA. CDR3 length equals 12 residues. The V end was cut by 4 bases, the J end by 0 bases, with 7 bases between. The CDR3 reads CSVVESSYEQYF. The CDR3 DNA sequence: TGCAGCGTTGTGGAGTCCTCCTACGAGCAGTACTTC.

This chain joins TRBV20-1 and TRBJ2-7; the D gene could be TRBD1 or TRBD2 (5 bases each). Germline-derived CDR1 and CDR2 are DFQATT and SNEGSKA (reference sequence). The V gene lost 6 bases and the J gene lost 0 bases, with 12 bases spanning the gap. This CDR3 contains 13 residues. DNA for the CDR3: TGCAGTGCCAGGGACGGAGGCTCCTACGAGCAGTACTTC. The encoded protein is CSARDGGSYEQYF.

The chain uses TRBV20-1 and TRBJ1-4; D unclear. The CDR3 contains 12 residues. Trimming removed 0 bases from V and 8 bases from J, with 7 bases in between. From germline, CDR1 is DFQATT and CDR2 SNEGSKA (reference sequence). The CDR3 DNA sequence: TGCAGTGCTAGAGATCGTGGGGAAAAACTGTTTTTT. Translation: CSARDRGEKLFF.